This TCR beta chain was obtained from a study of blood T cell repertoires in COVID-19. Background on the study: Collection of acute and convalescent COVID-19 samples took place in the United States, Italy and Spain. Nucleic acid was either cDNA or gDNA, and it came from T cells, B-cell-depleted T cells, or PBMCs.

This clone was seen a handful of times. Authors' methods: Cell counts per sample came from amplifying reference gene primers. The table came from immunoSEQ multiplex PCR; TCRdb's copy has only in-frame clones and leaves some out. The DNA was the basis for D and trimming; V, J and clone size are from that table. The sample has roughly 100,000 clones; over 85% are singletons. Germline V CDR1 and CDR2: SGHNT, YYREEE (reference sequence). Trimming at V came to 3 bases and at J to 4 bases, leaving 7 bases not matched to a gene. The CDR3 runs to 16 residues. This chain joins TRBV5-4 and TRBJ1-4; 9 bases line up with TRBD1. The sample was peripheral blood. This receptor was taken from a woman aged 80 or over in a cohort sampled during active COVID-19. The CDR3 here is CASSSNPGQGNEKLFF. The CDR3 DNA is TGTGCCAGCAGCTCAAATCCGGGACAGGGTAATGAAAAACTGTTTTTT.